This T cell receptor beta chain was observed in a study of beta chain features in type 1 diabetes. V lost 7 bases to trimming and J lost 0 bases, with 16 bases between them. Germline V gene data show CDR1 as ENHRY and CDR2 as SYGVKD. This CDR3 region has 15 residues. Concerning this clone itself: Its specificity is not known.

Expressed TCRB transcripts were sequenced, since all the RNA that had been isolated was reverse transcribed. The repertoire was sequenced with immunoSEQ multiplex PCR; TCRdb's copy has only in-frame clones and lacks some. This sample carries about 650,000 clones, roughly an eighth of them seen once, and the ten largest clones take more than 0.09%. All of the sorted populations showed purity greater than 98%. Study-wide results and caveats: Whether TCRB rearrangement is influenced by HLA type went unresolved here. More deletions and fewer insertions at VDJ junctions were found in patients with type 1 diabetes. Patients with Type 1 diabetes showed moderately but significantly shorter TCRB CDR3s in all four CD4+ subsets.

The chain uses TRBV10-3 and TRBJ2-7; D might be TRBD1 or TRBD2, each matching 5 bases. The specimen sequenced was naive CD4+ T cells from blood. The TCR sequence derives from a man younger than 45 with type 1 diabetes. CDR3 region: CAITEGPSISYEQYF. The CDR3 DNA is TGTGCCATCACCGAGGGACCGTCCATCTCCTACGAGCAGTACTTC.